What follows is one TCR beta chain and its context. Its antigen is currently unknown. This entry comes from a study of T cell repertoires in cytomegalovirus infection. The overall study: Public signatures in TCR beta pointed to CMV infection and matching HLA type.

This CDR3 contains 15 residues. Per the germline V gene, CDR1 is LNHDA and CDR2 is SQIVND (reference sequence). With 3 bases removed from V and 5 bases from J, the gap between germline ends came to 14 bases. TCRdb reprocessed the reads with MiXCR, giving one entry per CDR3 protein. Of some 680,000 distinct CDR3 sequences in the sample, about 40% are singletons; the top ten hold around 2.8%. Study-wide results and caveats: HLA-C-restricted CMV clonotypes gave the most frequent clonotype in two of eight donors. Summed frequency of public TCR beta families distinguished CMV carriers with the relevant HLA.

The sequence came from a human donor in good health (CMV status not recorded). Some clones in this sample may be carry-over from other donors' samples. This chain links TRBV19 with TRBJ1-5, with D possibly TRBD1 on 6 matching bases. Sequencing was done on a sample of PBMCs. CDR3 protein: CASSMGHSGHQPQHF. CDR3 coding DNA: TGTGCCAGTAGTATGGGACATTCGGGGCATCAGCCCCAGCATTTT. Full variable domain (remainder filled in from reference TRBV19 and TRBJ1-5): DGGITQSPKYLFRKEGQNVTLSCEQNLNHDAMYWYRQDPGQGLRLIYYSQIVNDFQKGDIAEGYSVSREKKESFPLTVTSAQKNPTAFYLCASSMGHSGHQPQHFGDGTRLSIL.